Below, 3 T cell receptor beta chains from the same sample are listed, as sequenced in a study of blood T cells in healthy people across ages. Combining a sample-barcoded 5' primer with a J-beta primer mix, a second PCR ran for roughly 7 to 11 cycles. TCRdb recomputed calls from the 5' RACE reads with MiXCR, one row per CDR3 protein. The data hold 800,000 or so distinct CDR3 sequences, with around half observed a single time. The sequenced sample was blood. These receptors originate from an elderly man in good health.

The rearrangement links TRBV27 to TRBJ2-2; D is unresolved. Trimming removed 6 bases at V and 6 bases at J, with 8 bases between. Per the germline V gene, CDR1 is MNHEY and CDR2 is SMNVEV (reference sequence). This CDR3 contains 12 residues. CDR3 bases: TGTGCCAGCAGCGGCATCGCCGGGGAGCTGTTTTTT. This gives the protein CASSGIAGELFF.

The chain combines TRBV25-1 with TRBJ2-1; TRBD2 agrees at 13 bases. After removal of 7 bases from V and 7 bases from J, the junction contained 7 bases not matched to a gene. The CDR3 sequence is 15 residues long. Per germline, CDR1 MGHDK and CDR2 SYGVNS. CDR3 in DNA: TGTGCCAGCAAGCCGGGACTAGCGGGATGGAATGAGCAGTTCTTC. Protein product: CASKPGLAGWNEQFF.

CDR3 DNA: TGTGCCAGCAGTCACGACAGGGTCGATGGCTACACCTTC. It is translated as CASSHDRVDGYTF. This chain joins TRBV6-5 and TRBJ1-2, with 7 bases aligning to TRBD1. Germline CDR1 and CDR2: MNHEY and SVGAGI. V shed 5 bases and J 6 bases; nucleotides not matched to a gene: 6. The CDR3 contains 13 residues.